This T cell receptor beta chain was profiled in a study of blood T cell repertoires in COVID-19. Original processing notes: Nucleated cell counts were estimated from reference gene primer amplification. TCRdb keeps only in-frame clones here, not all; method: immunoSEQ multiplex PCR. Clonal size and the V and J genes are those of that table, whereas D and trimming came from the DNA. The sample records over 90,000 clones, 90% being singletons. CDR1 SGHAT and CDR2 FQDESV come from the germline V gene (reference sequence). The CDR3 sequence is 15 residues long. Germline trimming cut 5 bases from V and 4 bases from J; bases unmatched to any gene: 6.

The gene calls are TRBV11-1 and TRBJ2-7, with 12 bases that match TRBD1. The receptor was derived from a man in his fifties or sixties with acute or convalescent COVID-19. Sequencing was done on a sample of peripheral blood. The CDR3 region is CASSIPGQGAYEQYF. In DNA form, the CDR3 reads TGTGCCAGCAGCATCCCGGGACAGGGGGCTTACGAGCAGTACTTC. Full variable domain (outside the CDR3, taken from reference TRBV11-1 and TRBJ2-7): EAEVAQSPRYKITEKSQAVAFWCDPISGHATLYWYRQILGQGPELLVQFQDESVVDDSQLPKDRFSAERLKGVDSTLKIQPAELGDSAMYLCASSIPGQGAYEQYFGPGTRLTVT.